This T cell receptor beta chain was captured by sequencing in a study of blood T cell repertoires in COVID-19 (dated by TCRdb to about 2020). For the study in its entirety: Samples from collaborators originated in the United States, Italy and Spain and spanned both the acute and convalescent phases of COVID-19. The prospective study material was composed of cDNA or gDNA derived from T cells, B-cell-depleted T cells, or PBMCs. Subjects who had been exposed to COVID-19, were actively infected with it, or had recovered from it provided the deeply sampled blood TCRbeta repertoires that made up the dataset. The repertoires were released in a freely available public database intended as a resource for research on the immune response to SARS-CoV-2. The samples were drawn from two sources: the first 160 participants of the ongoing ImmuneRACE study, and 1,200 or so subjects contributed by 6 global collaborators. Nearly every sample came with metadata listing a de-identified subject ID, COVID-19 status, age in years and sex. Where HLA class I and class II types were available, the types were taken from metadata supplied by the sample provider, not from assay-based typing.

Notes on this clone: Its antigen specificity is not known. Qualities for individual bases were not recorded, and no much larger clone is one base off.

CDR1 KGHDR and CDR2 SFDVKD were looked up in the germline V gene. Reading from cysteine to phenylalanine, the CDR3 counts 17 amino acids. Just the 51-base CDR3 DNA is kept, in frame starting at base 1. V ends up 3 bases short and J 3 bases short, with an unmatched junction base count of 12. Results and caveats for the whole study, not just this receptor: The amount of clinical and demographic metadata varied by source and participant and was provided uncurated.

Collaborating institutions collected whole blood in K2EDTA tubes following their own protocols. For TCRbeta analysis, collaborators shipped samples as frozen whole blood, isolated PBMCs, or DNA extracted from either of those sample types. The immunoSEQ Assay, a bias-controlled multiplex PCR, was used to amplify TCRbeta CDR3 regions from genomic DNA. Per the original workflow: Within the assay, amplification of reference gene primers was used to estimate how many nucleated cells each sample contained. Sequence reads were collapsed and filtered to measure the absolute abundance of every unique TCRbeta CDR3 rearrangement. For each sample, productive Simpson clonality was calculated as the square root of Simpson's diversity index across productive rearrangements. TCRdb's version of the immuneACCESS table is confined to in-frame rearrangements and falls short of the full clone set. An unresolved V gene accounts for under half of the shortfall where checked; the remainder is of unknown origin. From that table come the V and J calls and clone size; the DNA was used to work out D and trimming. In this sample the table shows over 400,000 clones, approximately 83% of which occur a single time. The ten largest clones take up under 4% of the sample.

Recombination linked TRBV24-1 to TRBJ2-5; 7 middle bases align to TRBD1. Sequenced sample: peripheral blood. The TCR was taken from a human donor in a cohort sampled during active COVID-19. The nucleotide sequence is TGTGCCACCAGTGATACGATGAGAACAGGGGTGAAAGAGACCCAGTACTTC. The resulting protein is CATSDTMRTGVKETQYF.